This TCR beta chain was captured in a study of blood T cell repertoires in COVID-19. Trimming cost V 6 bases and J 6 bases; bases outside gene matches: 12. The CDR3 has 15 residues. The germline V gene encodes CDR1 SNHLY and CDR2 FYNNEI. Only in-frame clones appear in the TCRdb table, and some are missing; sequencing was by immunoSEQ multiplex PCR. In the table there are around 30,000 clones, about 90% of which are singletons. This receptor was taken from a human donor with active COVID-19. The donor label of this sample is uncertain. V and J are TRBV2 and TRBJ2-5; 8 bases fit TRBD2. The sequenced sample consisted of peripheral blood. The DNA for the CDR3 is TGTGCCAGCAGGTCACCAGCGGGGGTGAGAAAGACCCAGTACTTC. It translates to CASRSPAGVRKTQYF. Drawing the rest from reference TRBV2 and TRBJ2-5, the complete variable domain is EPEVTQTPSHQVTQMGQEVILRCVPISNHLYFYWYRQILGQKVEFLVSFYNNEISEKSEIFDDQFSVERPDGSNFTLKIRSTKLEDSAMYFCASRSPAGVRKTQYFGPGTRLLVL.